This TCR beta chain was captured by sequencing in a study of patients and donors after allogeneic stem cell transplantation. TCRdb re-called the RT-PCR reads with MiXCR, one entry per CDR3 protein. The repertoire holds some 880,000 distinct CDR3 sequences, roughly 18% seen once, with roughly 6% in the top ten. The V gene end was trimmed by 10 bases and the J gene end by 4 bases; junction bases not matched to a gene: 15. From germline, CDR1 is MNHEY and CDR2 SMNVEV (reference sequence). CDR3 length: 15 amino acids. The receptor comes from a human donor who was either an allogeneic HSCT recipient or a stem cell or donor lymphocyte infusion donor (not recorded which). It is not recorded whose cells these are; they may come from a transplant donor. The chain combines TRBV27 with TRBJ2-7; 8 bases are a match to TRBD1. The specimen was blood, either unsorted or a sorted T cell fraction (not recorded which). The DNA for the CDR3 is TGTGCCACCTCAAGGGGAGACAGGGGTTTTTACGAGCAGTACTTC. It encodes CATSRGDRGFYEQYF.